This note documents a single T cell receptor (beta chain) sequence. Antigen unknown. This sample is part of a study of T cells in Graves' hyperthyroidism and ophthalmopathy. On the study more broadly: Peripheral blood collection took place at initial diagnosis, before any treatment. General observations from the study: Blood held most thyroid clonotypes expanded above 0.001 frequency.

Uncontrolled infection, other autoimmune disease, pregnancy or lactation led to exclusion. It was RNA transcripts that yielded the amplified TCR beta CDR3 regions. An initial round of RT-PCR targeting the TCR CDR3 relied on the HTBI primer set. TCRdb passed the multiplex PCR reads through MiXCR, listing each CDR3 protein once. The sample has approximately 870,000 distinct CDR3 sequences; roughly 40% are singletons. Germline V lookup: CDR1 MNHEY, CDR2 SVGAGI. Trimming took 2 bases from V and 0 from J, leaving 10 bases between them. This CDR3 has 16 residues. Sequenced: blood. The genes are TRBV6-5 and TRBJ2-2, with D tentatively TRBD2 (6 bases). The source of this sequence is a man between 18 and 29 years old with Graves' hyperthyroidism. In nucleotides, the CDR3 is TGTGCCAGCAGTTACCGGCGGGGTGCGAACACCGGGGAGCTGTTTTTT. This codes for CASSYRRGANTGELFF.